One sample yielded the 27 T cell receptor beta chains listed below, sequenced in a study of Ad26.COV2.S vaccination and SARS-CoV-2 variants. Treatment: 19 received Ad26.COV2.S at low or high dose, single or two shots; about five received placebo; per-sample allocation not given. After the first vaccine or placebo injection, samples were drawn on day 63. Sequencing used immunoSEQ multiplex PCR; TCRdb keeps in-frame clones, though not all of them. The data contain roughly 400,000 clones, over 80% of them singletons. This sample comprised peripheral blood, obtained in a trial of Ad26.COV2.S vaccine versus placebo. The receptor source for this set is a person between 18 and 65 years old who received the Ad26.COV2.S COVID-19 vaccine or a placebo.

The chain carries TRBV18 and TRBJ2-7, with D uncertain. The CDR3 length is 13 residues. Trimming stripped 3 bases from V and 1 base from J, with 7 bases between. CDR1 and CDR2 (germline): KGHSH, LQKENI. This CDR3 reads CASSPYRSYEQYF. The CDR3 coding sequence is TGTGCCAGCTCACCGTACAGATCCTACGAGCAGTACTTC.

V and J are TRBV7-9 and TRBJ1-1; D gene unclear. This CDR3 is 14 amino acids long. With 5 bases removed from V and 7 bases from J, the gap between germline ends came to 17 bases. Germline V CDR1 and CDR2: SEHNR, FQNEAQ (reference sequence). CDR3 loop: CASSPARRRGEAFF. CDR3 in DNA: TGTGCCAGCAGCCCGGCAAGGCGTCGGGGTGAAGCTTTCTTT.

This chain joins TRBV3-1 (or the pseudogene TRBV3-2) and TRBJ1-1, with 8 bases identical to TRBD1. The length of the CDR3 is 13 residues. The germline gives CDR1 LGHDT, CDR2 YNNKEL (reference sequence). V dropped 4 bases and J dropped 4; count of bases not matched to a gene: 2. The CDR3 protein is CASSLTGVTEAFF. CDR3 nucleotide sequence: TGTGCCAGCAGCCTGACAGGGGTCACTGAAGCTTTCTTT.

V and J are TRBV19 and TRBJ1-4, with 7 bases fitting TRBD1. The CDR3 runs to 20 residues. Trimming at V came to 7 bases and at J to 0 bases, leaving 20 bases not matched to a gene. CDR1 and CDR2 from the germline V gene are LNHDA and SQIVND (reference sequence). The CDR3 sequence is CASTAFPTGALVSTNEKLFF. The CDR3 DNA follows: TGTGCCAGTACCGCATTCCCCACAGGGGCCCTTGTCTCAACTAATGAAAAACTGTTTTTT. Together with reference TRBV19 and TRBJ1-4, the CDR3 gives the full variable domain: DGGITQSPKYLFRKEGQNVTLSCEQNLNHDAMYWYRQDPGQGLRLIYYSQIVNDFQKGDIAEGYSVSREKKESFPLTVTSAQKNPTAFYLCASTAFPTGALVSTNEKLFFGSGTQLSVL.

The rearrangement links TRBV30 to TRBJ2-2, with a weak D call TRBD2 (6 bases). The CDR3 runs 12 residues. V lost 1 base to trimming and J lost 8 bases, with 8 bases between them. The V gene's germline CDR1 is GTSNPN and CDR2 SVGIG (reference sequence). CDR3 in DNA: TGTGCCTGGAGTGGGGACTCTGGGGAGCTGTTTTTT. This sequence encodes CAWSGDSGELFF.

J is TRBJ2-7 and V is TRBV6-5; D possibly corresponds to TRBD1 (6 bases). CDR3 length equals 12 residues. Trimming took 7 bases from V and 7 from J, leaving 14 bases between them. Germline CDR1 MNHEY, CDR2 SVGAGI. CDR3 sequence (DNA): TGTGCCAGCAACCCAGGGGCTGGGGAGCAGTACTTC. Residues: CASNPGAGEQYF.

J is TRBJ1-1 and V is TRBV5-4, with D possibly matching TRBD1 (5 bases). Per germline, CDR1 SGHNT and CDR2 YYREEE (reference sequence). V was shortened by 7 bases and J by 11 bases, with 18 bases between the two germline ends. The CDR3 sequence is 12 residues long. The CDR3 bases are TGTGCCAGCTCCGGGGGTGAAGATATGGCTTTCTTT. Its protein is CASSGGEDMAFF. The complete variable domain, with remaining parts taken from reference TRBV5-4 and TRBJ1-1, reads ETGVTQSPTHLIKTRGQQVTLRCSSQSGHNTVSWYQQALGQGPQFIFQYYREEENGRGNFPPRFSGLQFPNYSSELNVNALELDDSALYLCASSGGEDMAFFGQGTRLTVV.

Turning to this clone: Other nucleotide sequences in the sample specify the same CDR3. This rearrangement joins TRBV4-1 to TRBJ2-7, with TRBD1 identical over 10 bases. CDR3 length: 14 amino acids. Germline CDR1 MGHRA, CDR2 YSYEKL. Germline trimming cut 1 base from V and 4 bases from J; bases unmatched to any gene: 1. The CDR3 sequence: CASSQGDRGYEQYF. Written as DNA, the CDR3 is TGCGCCAGCAGCCAAGGGGACAGGGGATACGAGCAGTACTTC.

V is TRBV18 and J is TRBJ1-5, with 9 nucleotides matching TRBD1. The CDR3 runs to 18 residues. V was clipped by 4 bases and J by 0 bases; unmatched bases: 10. Per germline, CDR1 KGHSH and CDR2 LQKENI. CDR3 DNA: TGTGCCAGCTCACGGGGACAGGGCGGCTATAATAGCAATCAGCCCCAGCATTTT. This sequence encodes CASSRGQGGYNSNQPQHF.

The J gene is TRBJ1-1, the V gene TRBV27; D unclear. V was trimmed by 6 bases and J by 0 bases, leaving 8 bases between them. CDR1 MNHEY and CDR2 SMNVEV come from the germline V gene (reference sequence). The CDR3 is 13 amino acids. The CDR3 region has the DNA TGTGCCAGCAGCTCCTTAATGAACACTGAAGCTTTCTTT. Its translation: CASSSLMNTEAFF.

This chain links TRBV9 with TRBJ2-7; 8 bases line up with TRBD1. CDR3 length equals 15 residues. Germline values: CDR1 SGDLS, CDR2 YYNGEE. The ends lost 3 bases at V and 4 bases at J; junction bases unmatched: 9. The CDR3 here is CASSGGLDRGYEQYF. The DNA of the CDR3 is TGTGCCAGCAGCGGAGGATTAGACAGGGGTTACGAGCAGTACTTC.

The J gene is TRBJ1-6, the V gene TRBV30; weak D call: TRBD1 (6 bases). The length of the CDR3 is 14 residues. Per the germline V gene, CDR1 is GTSNPN and CDR2 is SVGIG (reference sequence). Trimming pared 6 bases from V and 4 bases from J, leaving 13 bases between. The CDR3 sequence: CACRHRDYNSPLHF. CDR3 bases: TGTGCCTGCCGACACAGGGATTATAATTCACCCCTCCACTTT.

The rearrangement joins TRBV6-5 to TRBJ1-2; D is ambiguous. Deletions cut 6 bases from V and 3 bases from J, with 17 bases between. Per the germline V gene, CDR1 is MNHEY and CDR2 is SVGAGI. CDR3 length equals 15 residues. The CDR3 bases are TGTGCCAGCAGATACACCCCGTGGCAGGACTATGGCTACACCTTC. Translated: CASRYTPWQDYGYTF.

The rearrangement links TRBV4-1 to TRBJ2-2; 8 bases fit TRBD1. CDR3 length: 17 amino acids. J lost 6 bases, V lost 1 base, and 10 bases had no gene match. The germline V gene encodes CDR1 MGHRA and CDR2 YSYEKL. CDR3 loop: CASSQGLGQGLSGELFF. The CDR3, as DNA: TGCGCCAGCAGCCAAGGTTTAGGACAGGGCCTTTCCGGGGAGCTGTTTTTT.

This sequence joins TRBV5-1 and TRBJ2-5, with a tentative D call TRBD2 (5 bases). CDR3 size: 16 residues. The V and J ends lost 0 bases and 1 base respectively, with 13 bases between them. Germline CDR1 is SGHRS and CDR2 is YFSETQ. The CDR3 protein is CASSLAGGGLQETQYF. CDR3 DNA: TGCGCCAGCAGCTTGGCCGGAGGAGGCCTCCAAGAGACCCAGTACTTC.

The CDR3 reads CASSPARGRVFDQPQHF. The CDR3 region has the DNA TGTGCCAGCAGTCCCGCCCGGGGCAGGGTATTCGATCAGCCCCAGCATTTT. This sequence joins TRBV28 and TRBJ1-5; D possibly corresponds to TRBD1 (5 bases). From germline, CDR1 is MDHEN and CDR2 SYDVKM. Trimming cost V 5 bases and J 5 bases, with 22 bases left between them. The CDR3 extends over 17 amino acids.

The chain recombines TRBV6-5 with TRBJ1-4; tentative D call: TRBD1 (5 bases). The CDR3 loop spans 14 amino acids. Germline CDR1 is MNHEY and CDR2 is SVGAGI. Trimming shortened V by 6 bases and J by 0 bases, and 8 bases separated the two germline ends. In nucleotides, the CDR3 is TGTGCCAGCAGAGACAGAACAACTAATGAAAAACTGTTTTTT. Translated: CASRDRTTNEKLFF.

The chain uses TRBV19 and TRBJ1-6, with TRBD1 matching over 10 bases. The CDR3 contains 21 residues. CDR1 is LNHDA, CDR2 SQIVND, per germline (reference sequence). V shed 6 bases, J shed 1 base, and the junction held 18 bases outside the gene matches. The CDR3 sequence is CASSPLPRDRGTRSYNSPLHF. The CDR3 DNA follows: TGTGCCAGTAGCCCGTTACCCCGGGACAGGGGTACGAGGTCCTATAATTCACCCCTCCACTTT.

The chain joins TRBV7-8 to TRBJ2-7; the D gene is possibly TRBD1 (6 bases). This CDR3 contains 14 residues. V dropped 4 bases and J dropped 4 bases, with 14 bases sitting between them. Germline lookup yields CDR1 SGHVS and CDR2 FQNEAQ. In DNA form, the CDR3 reads TGTGCCAGCAGCTACCAGGGGACCGTTTACGAGCAGTACTTC. It translates to CASSYQGTVYEQYF. Drawing the rest from reference TRBV7-8 and TRBJ2-7, the complete variable domain is GAGVSQSPRYKVAKRGQDVALRCDPISGHVSLFWYQQALGQGPEFLTYFQNEAQLDKSGLPSDRFFAERPEGSVSTLKIQRTQQEDSAVYLCASSYQGTVYEQYFGPGTRLTVT.

A few counts support this clone. In DNA, the CDR3 is TGCGCCAGCAGTGACGGCGGCAGGGGACCTGTATATGACAATCAGCCCCAGCATTTT. Protein product: CASSDGGRGPVYDNQPQHF. The chain couples TRBV10-2 to TRBJ1-5; weak D call: TRBD1 (6 bases). V lost 3 bases to trimming and J lost 3 bases, with 24 bases between them. CDR1 is WSHSY and CDR2 is SAAADI in the germline V gene. This CDR3 region has 19 residues.

Note on this clone: Other DNA sequences in the sample encode the same CDR3. This chain joins TRBV3-1 (or the pseudogene TRBV3-2) and TRBJ2-7; D is ambiguous. Germline loops: CDR1 LGHDT, CDR2 YNNKEL (reference sequence). V lost 1 base, J lost 3 bases, and 4 bases lay in between. The CDR3 covers 12 residues. CDR3 coding DNA: TGTGCCAGCAGCCAAGCAAGCTACGAGCAGTACTTC. Its translation is CASSQASYEQYF.

V usage is TRBV5-1 and J usage is TRBJ2-5; TRBD2 is a possible D gene (5 bases). The germline V gene encodes CDR1 SGHRS and CDR2 YFSETQ. CDR3 length equals 14 residues. The V gene lost 5 bases and the J gene lost 3 bases, with 14 bases spanning the gap. The CDR3: CASRIVWGEETQYF. The CDR3 bases are TGCGCCAGCAGAATTGTTTGGGGAGAAGAGACCCAGTACTTC.

This chain joins TRBV7-2 and TRBJ2-6; 7 positions match TRBD1. The germline CDR1 and CDR2 sequences are SGHTA and FQGNSA. With 5 bases clipped from V and 0 bases from J, the junction kept 10 bases outside the gene matches. The CDR3 length is 18 residues. CDR3 in DNA: TGTGCCAGCAGCCCGACCCCGGGACAGCCCTCTGGGGCCAACGTCCTGACTTTC. Translating it yields CASSPTPGQPSGANVLTF.

This sequence joins TRBV7-2 and TRBJ2-1, with D maybe TRBD1 (5 bases). The germline V gene has CDR1 SGHTA and CDR2 FQGNSA. The CDR3 totals 14 residues. Between the trimmed V and J ends, which lost 6 bases and 0 bases, there was a span of 9 bases. This CDR3 reads CASSRRVSYNEQFF. CDR3 DNA sequence: TGTGCCAGCAGTCGCAGGGTCTCCTACAATGAGCAGTTCTTC.

The chain links TRBV12-3 or TRBV12-4 to TRBJ2-1; D perhaps matches TRBD1 (5 bases). The germline V and J ends were trimmed by 5 bases and 10 bases, with 12 bases remaining between them. CDR3 length: 12 amino acids. DNA of the CDR3: TGTGCCAGCAGTGTTCAGGGAAGGGAGCAGTTCTTC. It translates to CASSVQGREQFF.

Comments on this clone: This sample includes further DNA sequences coding for the same CDR3. V and J are TRBV5-1 and TRBJ2-3, with D unresolved. The V gene's germline CDR1 is SGHRS and CDR2 YFSETQ. The CDR3 extends over 13 amino acids. V lost 2 bases to trimming and J lost 1 base, with 5 bases between them. CDR3: CASSFGGTDTQYF. The CDR3 DNA is TGCGCCAGCAGCTTTGGGGGCACAGATACGCAGTATTTT.

The V call is TRBV5-6, the J call TRBJ1-6; D is perhaps TRBD1 (6 bases). The CDR3 extends over 14 amino acids. Germline CDR1 reads SGHDT; CDR2 reads YYEEEE. V lost 0 bases and J lost 6, with 7 bases in between. This CDR3 reads CASSLGRGNSPLHF. As DNA, the CDR3 is TGTGCCAGCAGCTTGGGCAGGGGTAATTCACCCCTCCACTTT.